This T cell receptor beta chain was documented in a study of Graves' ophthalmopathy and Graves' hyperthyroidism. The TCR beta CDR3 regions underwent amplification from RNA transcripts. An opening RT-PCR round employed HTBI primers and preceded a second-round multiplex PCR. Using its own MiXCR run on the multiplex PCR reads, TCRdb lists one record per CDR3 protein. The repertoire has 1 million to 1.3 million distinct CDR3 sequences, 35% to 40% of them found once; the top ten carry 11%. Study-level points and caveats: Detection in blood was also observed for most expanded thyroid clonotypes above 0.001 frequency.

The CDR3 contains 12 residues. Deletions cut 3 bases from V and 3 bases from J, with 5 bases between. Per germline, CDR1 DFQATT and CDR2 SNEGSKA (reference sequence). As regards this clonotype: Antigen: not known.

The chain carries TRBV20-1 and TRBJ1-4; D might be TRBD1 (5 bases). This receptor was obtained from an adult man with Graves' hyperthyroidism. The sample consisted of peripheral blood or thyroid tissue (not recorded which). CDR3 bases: TGCAGTGCTAGGACAGCTAATGAAAAACTGTTTTTT. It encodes CSARTANEKLFF.